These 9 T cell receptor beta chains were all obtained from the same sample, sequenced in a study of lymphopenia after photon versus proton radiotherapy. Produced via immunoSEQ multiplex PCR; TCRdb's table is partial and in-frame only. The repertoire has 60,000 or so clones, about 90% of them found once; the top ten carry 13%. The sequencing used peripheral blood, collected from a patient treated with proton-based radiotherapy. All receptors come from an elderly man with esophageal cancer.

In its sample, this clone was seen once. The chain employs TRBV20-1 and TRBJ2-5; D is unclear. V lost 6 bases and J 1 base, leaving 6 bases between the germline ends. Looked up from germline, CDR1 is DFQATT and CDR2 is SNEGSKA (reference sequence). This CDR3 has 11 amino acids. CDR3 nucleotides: TGCAGTGCCCGGGCCCAAGAGACCCAGTACTTC. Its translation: CSARAQETQYF.

CDR3 coding DNA: TGCGCCAGCAGTTCCTCCGGCCCCCCAATTGATGAGCAGTTCTTC. Its protein product is CASSSSGPPIDEQFF. This chain links TRBV5-1 with TRBJ2-1; no clear D. The germline gives CDR1 SGHRS, CDR2 YFSETQ. V lost 5 bases, J lost 8 bases, and 20 bases lay in between. The CDR3 has 15 amino acids.

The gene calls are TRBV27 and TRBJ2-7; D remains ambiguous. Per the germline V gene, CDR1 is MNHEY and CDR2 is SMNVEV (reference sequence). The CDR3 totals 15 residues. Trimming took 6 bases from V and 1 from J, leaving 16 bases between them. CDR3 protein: CASRKHSDRSYEQYF. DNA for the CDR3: TGTGCCAGCAGAAAACACAGCGATAGGTCCTACGAGCAGTACTTC.

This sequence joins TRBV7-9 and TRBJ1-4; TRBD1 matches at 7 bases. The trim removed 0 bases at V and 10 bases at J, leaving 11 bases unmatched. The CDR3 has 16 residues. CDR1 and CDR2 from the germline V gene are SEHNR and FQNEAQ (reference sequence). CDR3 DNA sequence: TGTGCCAGCAGCTTAGCAACCGGGACAGAGGTTAGAAAACTGTTTTTT. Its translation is CASSLATGTEVRKLFF.

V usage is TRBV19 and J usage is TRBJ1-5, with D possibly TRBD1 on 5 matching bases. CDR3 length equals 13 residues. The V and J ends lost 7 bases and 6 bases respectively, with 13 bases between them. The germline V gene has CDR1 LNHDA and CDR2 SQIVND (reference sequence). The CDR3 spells CASTADSSQPQHF. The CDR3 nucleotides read TGTGCCAGTACCGCCGACAGTTCTCAGCCCCAGCATTTT.

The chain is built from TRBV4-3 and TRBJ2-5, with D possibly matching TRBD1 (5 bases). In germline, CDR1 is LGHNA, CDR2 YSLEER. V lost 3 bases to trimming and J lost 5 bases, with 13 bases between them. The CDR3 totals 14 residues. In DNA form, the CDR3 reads TGCGCCAGCAGCCAGTATCAGGGTGGGGAGACCCAGTACTTC. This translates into CASSQYQGGETQYF.

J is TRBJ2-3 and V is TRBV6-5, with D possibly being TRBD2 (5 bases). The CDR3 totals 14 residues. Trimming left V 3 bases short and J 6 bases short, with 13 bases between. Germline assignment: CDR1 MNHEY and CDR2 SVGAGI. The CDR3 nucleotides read TGTGCCAGCAGTTATGGCATATGGGAGGATACGCAGTATTTT. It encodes CASSYGIWEDTQYF.

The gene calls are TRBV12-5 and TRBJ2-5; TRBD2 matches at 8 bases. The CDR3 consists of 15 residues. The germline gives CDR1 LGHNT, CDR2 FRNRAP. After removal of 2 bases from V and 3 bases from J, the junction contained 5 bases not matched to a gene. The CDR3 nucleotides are TGTGCTAGTGGTTTGCTGATCGGGGGGGAAGAGACCCAGTACTTC. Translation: CASGLLIGGEETQYF.

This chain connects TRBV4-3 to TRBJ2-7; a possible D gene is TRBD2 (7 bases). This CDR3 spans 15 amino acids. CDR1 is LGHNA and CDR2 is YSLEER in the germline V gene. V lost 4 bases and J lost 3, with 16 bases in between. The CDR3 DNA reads TGCGCCAGCAGCCCAAGATCGGGGGGCGGCTACGAGCAGTACTTC. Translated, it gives CASSPRSGGGYEQYF.